This T cell receptor beta chain was retrieved from a study of CD4 T cells in relation to SARS-CoV-2 and coronaviruses. Study at large: PBMCs were cultured with antigen for roughly 11 days before TCR beta sequencing. General study findings and limits: Compared with monoreactive clones, crossreactive clones showed significantly weaker SARS-CoV-2 expansion.

Produced via immunoSEQ multiplex PCR; TCRdb's table is partial and in-frame only. This table has 20,000 to 25,000 clones, just over 75% appearing once. This clone has a handful of counts. No antigen is known for it. Unexposed donor CD4+ T cells date from about 2011-2019, before the COVID-19 pandemic. The cells were cultured for approximately 10 days before CD4+ T cells were isolated. The CDR3 length is 13 residues. Germline CDR1 and CDR2: MDHEN and SYDVKM. Trimming took off 7 bases at V and 3 bases at J, with 13 bases between the two ends. The TCR was taken from a human donor in good health. Sequenced sample: CD4+ T cells from PBMCs, cultured in vitro. V usage is TRBV28 and J usage is TRBJ2-7, with D maybe TRBD2 (6 bases). The CDR3, as DNA: TGTGCCAGCAAATATAGCGGTCGCTACGAGCAGTACTTC. Its protein product is CASKYSGRYEQYF.